Listed below are T cell receptor beta chains from one sample, sequenced in a study of human T cells and chemical hapten exposure. TCRdb reprocessed the RACE reads via MiXCR and lists one record per CDR3 protein. The repertoire holds a few hundred thousand distinct CDR3 sequences, with over 5% as singletons. The specimen was whole blood, collected in connection with sensitization to the hapten diphenylcyclopropenone (DPC). The receptors come from a woman aged 18-29 years with alopecia areata. Some clones in this sample may be carry-over from other donors' samples. The CDR3 runs from the conserved cysteine through the conserved F or W. The order of the fields is V gene, D gene, J gene, clone size, CDR3 DNA, CDR3 protein. A D gene is named only where the DNA matches it firmly. Where a row states a size, it is once, few, many or the class of an expanded clone; other rows omit it.

TRBV6-6,-,TRBJ2-7,many,TGTGCCAGCAGTTACTCCAGGGGGGCCTACGAGCAGTACTTC,CASSYSRGAYEQYF
TRBV27,TRBD1,TRBJ1-4,many,TGTGCCAGCAGTTATAACAGGGGGACTAATGAAAAACTGTTTTTT,CASSYNRGTNEKLFF
TRBV5-1,-,TRBJ1-1,many,TGCGCCAGCAGCTTTTCGACAGGGAACACTGAAGCTTTCTTT,CASSFSTGNTEAFF
TRBV3-1,-,TRBJ2-1,-,TGTGCCAGCAGCCCCGATTCTCATAGGGGGGCTTGGGATGAGCAGTTCTTC,CASSPDSHRGAWDEQFF
TRBV5-6,-,TRBJ2-3,many,TGTGCCAGCAGCGCCCGCCCCACAGATACGCAGTATTTT,CASSARPTDTQYF
TRBV29-1,-,TRBJ1-1,many,TGCAGCGTCCGAGACTCGGGGGAGGCTTTCTTT,CSVRDSGEAFF
TRBV7-2,-,TRBJ1-2,many,TGTGCCAGCAGCTTAGCGGGGGCTGGGGGCGGCTACACCTTC,CASSLAGAGGGYTF
TRBV28,-,TRBJ2-7,few,TGTGCCAGCAGTTTAGGGCTCCCGGCCTACGAGCAGTACTTC,CASSLGLPAYEQYF
TRBV18,-,TRBJ1-2,-,TGTGCCAGCTCAGCCGACAGTGCCTATGGCTACACCTTC,CASSADSAYGYTF
TRBV6-5,TRBD1,TRBJ1-2,-,TGTGCCAGCAGTTACACCGACAGGGGGCAAGAGGGCTACACCTTC,CASSYTDRGQEGYTF
TRBV4-2,TRBD1,TRBJ1-4,-,TGTGCCAGCAGCCAAGGAGGGACAGGGGGAAAACTGTTTTTT,CASSQGGTGGKLFF
TRBV12-3/TRBV12-4,TRBD1,TRBJ1-1,-,TGTGCCAGCAGTTACGGTGACAGGGGGTACACTGAAGCTTTCTTT,CASSYGDRGYTEAFF
TRBV5-4,TRBD1,TRBJ1-2,many,TGTGCCAGCAGCTTACAACAGGGGGCGCAGGATGGCTACACCTTC,CASSLQQGAQDGYTF
TRBV6-5,-,TRBJ2-3,-,TGTGCCAGCAAGGAGTGGAATGCCAGGGCAGGGGCAGATACGCAGTATTTT,CASKEWNARAGADTQYF
TRBV12-3/TRBV12-4,-,TRBJ2-6,-,TGTGCCAGCAGTTCCCGTGGGGCTGCCGGGGCCAACGTCCTGACTTTC,CASSSRGAAGANVLTF
TRBV6-2/TRBV6-3,-,TRBJ1-5,many,TGTGCCAGCAGTTACGAACACTTCAGCAATCAGCCCCAGCATTTT,CASSYEHFSNQPQHF
TRBV20-1,TRBD2,TRBJ2-2,many,TGCAGTGCTAGACTTAGTAGCGGGGGCGCGAACACCGGGGAGCTGTTTTTT,CSARLSSGGANTGELFF
TRBV9,TRBD1,TRBJ1-1,-,TGTGCCAGCAGCCCGGGGACAGGGTGGGACACTGAAGCTTTCTTT,CASSPGTGWDTEAFF
TRBV28,-,TRBJ2-7,many,TGTGCCAGCAGTTTAGGGACCTCACGTTTCGAGCAGTACTTC,CASSLGTSRFEQYF
TRBV28,TRBD1,TRBJ1-5,-,TGTGCCAGCAGTCGAGGACAGGGGTACAGTAGCAATCAGCCCCAGCATTTT,CASSRGQGYSSNQPQHF
TRBV10-3,TRBD1,TRBJ2-3,-,TGTGCCATCAGTGAGCATATCCCGGGACAGGGTTGGGCAGATACGCAGTATTTT,CAISEHIPGQGWADTQYF
TRBV28,TRBD1,TRBJ1-2,few,TGTGCCAGCAGTCTTCGGACAGGGGTTGGAGGCTACACCTTC,CASSLRTGVGGYTF
TRBV6-5,-,TRBJ1-1,few,TGTGCCAGCACCCTAATCCGGGGGCCCGTCACTGAAGCTTTCTTT,CASTLIRGPVTEAFF
TRBV2,-,TRBJ1-1,-,TGTGCCAGCAGGTCGACAGAGAACACTGAAGCTTTCTTT,CASRSTENTEAFF
TRBV6-2/TRBV6-3,-,TRBJ1-6,-,TGTGCCAGCCTCCGATCCGGGGAATCACCCCTCCACTTT,CASLRSGESPLHF
TRBV27,-,TRBJ2-5,-,TGTGCCAGCGGCTGGGGGGAGACCCAGTACTTC,CASGWGETQYF
TRBV10-3,-,TRBJ2-2,-,TGTACCATATCGAGGACCGCCCCGAACACCGGGGAGCTGTTTTTT,CTISRTAPNTGELFF
TRBV4-2,-,TRBJ1-2,-,TGTGCCAGCAGCACACCTGACACGACAGGAGTTGTTAGCTACACCTTC,CASSTPDTTGVVSYTF